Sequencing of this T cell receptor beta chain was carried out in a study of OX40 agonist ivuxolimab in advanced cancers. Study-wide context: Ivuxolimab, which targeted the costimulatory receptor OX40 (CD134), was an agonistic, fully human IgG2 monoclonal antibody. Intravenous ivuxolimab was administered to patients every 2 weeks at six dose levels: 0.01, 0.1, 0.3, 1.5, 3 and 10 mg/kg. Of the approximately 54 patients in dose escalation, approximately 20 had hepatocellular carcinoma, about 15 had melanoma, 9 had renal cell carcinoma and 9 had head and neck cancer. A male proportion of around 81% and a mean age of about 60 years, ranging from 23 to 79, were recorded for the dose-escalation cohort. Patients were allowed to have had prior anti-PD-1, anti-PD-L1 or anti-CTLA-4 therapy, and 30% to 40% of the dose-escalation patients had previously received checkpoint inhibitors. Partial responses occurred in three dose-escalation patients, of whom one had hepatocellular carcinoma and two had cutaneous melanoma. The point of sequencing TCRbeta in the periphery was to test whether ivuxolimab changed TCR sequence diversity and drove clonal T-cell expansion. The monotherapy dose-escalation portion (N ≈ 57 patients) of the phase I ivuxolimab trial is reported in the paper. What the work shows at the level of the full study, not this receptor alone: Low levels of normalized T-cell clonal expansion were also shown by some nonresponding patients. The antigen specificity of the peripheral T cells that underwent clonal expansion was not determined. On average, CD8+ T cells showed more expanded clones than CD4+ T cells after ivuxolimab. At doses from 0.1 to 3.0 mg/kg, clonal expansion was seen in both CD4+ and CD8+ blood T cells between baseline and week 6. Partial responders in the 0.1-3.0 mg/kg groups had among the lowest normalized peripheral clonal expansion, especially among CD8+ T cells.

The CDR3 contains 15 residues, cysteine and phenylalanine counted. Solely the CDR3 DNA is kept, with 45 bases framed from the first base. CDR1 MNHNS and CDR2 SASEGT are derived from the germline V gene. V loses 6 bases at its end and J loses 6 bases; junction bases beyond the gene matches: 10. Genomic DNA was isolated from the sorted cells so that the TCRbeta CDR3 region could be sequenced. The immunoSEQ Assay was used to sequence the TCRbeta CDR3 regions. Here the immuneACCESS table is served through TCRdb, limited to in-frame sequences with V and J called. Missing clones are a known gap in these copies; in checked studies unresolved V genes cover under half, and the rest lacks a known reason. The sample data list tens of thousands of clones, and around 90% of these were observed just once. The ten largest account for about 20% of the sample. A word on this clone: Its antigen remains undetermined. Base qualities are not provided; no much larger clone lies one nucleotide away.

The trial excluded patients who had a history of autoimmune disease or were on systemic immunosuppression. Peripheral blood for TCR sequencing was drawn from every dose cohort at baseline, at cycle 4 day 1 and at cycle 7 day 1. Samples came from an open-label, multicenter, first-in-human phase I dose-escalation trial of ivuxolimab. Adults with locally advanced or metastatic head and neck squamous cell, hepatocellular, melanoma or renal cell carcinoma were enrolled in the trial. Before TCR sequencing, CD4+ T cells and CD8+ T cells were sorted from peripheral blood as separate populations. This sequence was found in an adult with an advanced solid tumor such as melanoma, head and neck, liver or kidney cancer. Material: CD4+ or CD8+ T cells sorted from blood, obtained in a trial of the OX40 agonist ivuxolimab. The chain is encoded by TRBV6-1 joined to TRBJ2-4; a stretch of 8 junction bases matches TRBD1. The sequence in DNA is TGTGCCAGCAGCGTAAGGACAGGGACAACAAACATTCAGTACTTC. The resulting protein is CASSVRTGTTNIQYF.